This passage covers 5 T cell receptor beta chains from one sample sequenced in a study of cytomegalovirus exposure and HLA in healthy donors (dated by TCRdb to the late 2010s). Libraries came from the immunoSEQ multiplex PCR assay. The multiplex PCR relied on a mix of 60 forward primers for TCR Vbeta segments and 13 reverse primers for TCR Jbeta segments. This immuneACCESS table, as held by TCRdb, lists in-frame sequences with V and J called but not all clones. Of the missing ones, under half trace to an unresolved V gene in checked studies; the others have no known cause. The sample table shows nearly 110,000 clones, and approximately 81% are seen once. The top ten clonotypes cover around 2.3% of the sample. Sequencing used PBMCs. The receptor set was obtained from a man between 25 and 39 years old in good health and CMV-seronegative.

The chain recombines TRBV18 with TRBJ1-5; D not resolved. V was shortened by 3 bases and J by 3 bases, with 6 bases between the two germline ends. Germline V gives CDR1 KGHSH, CDR2 LQKENI. This CDR3 has 13 amino acids. The CDR3 loop reads CASSPGLNQPQHF. For the CDR3, the DNA is TGTGCCAGCTCACCGGGCCTCAATCAGCCCCAGCATTTT. The full variable domain, completed using reference TRBV18 and TRBJ1-5, is NAGVMQNPRHLVRRRGQEARLRCSPMKGHSHVYWYRQLPEEGLKFMVYLQKENIIDESGMPKERFSAEFPKEGPSILRIQQVVRGDSAAYFCASSPGLNQPQHFGDGTRLSIL.

The chain carries TRBV5-6 and TRBJ2-2; maybe TRBD2 (5 bases). Deletions cut 0 bases from V and 13 bases from J, with 13 bases between. Germline lookup yields CDR1 SGHDT and CDR2 YYEEEE. This CDR3 is 13 amino acids long. CDR3 sequence: CASSLAGVLSLFF. The DNA for the CDR3 is TGTGCCAGCAGCTTGGCCGGGGTCCTCTCGCTGTTTTTT.

The V gene is TRBV5-1, the J gene TRBJ2-5; D unclear. The CDR3 is made up of 13 amino acids. From germline, CDR1 is SGHRS and CDR2 YFSETQ. Between the trimmed V and J ends, which lost 0 bases and 5 bases, there was a span of 8 bases. CDR3 in DNA: TGCGCCAGCAGCTTGGGTGGCGGTGAGACCCAGTACTTC. The encoded protein is CASSLGGGETQYF.

CDR3 loop: CASSLGLLGYTF. As DNA, the CDR3 is TGTGCCAGCAGTTTGGGCCTCCTAGGCTACACCTTC. The gene calls are TRBV28 and TRBJ1-2, with D uncertain. This CDR3 spans 12 amino acids. V shed 3 bases and J shed 8 bases, with 10 bases lying between them. Germline V gives CDR1 MDHEN, CDR2 SYDVKM.

The sample holds one count of this clone. This chain links TRBV30 with TRBJ2-7; 8 nucleotides agree with TRBD2. Trimming removed 4 bases from V and 0 bases from J; junction bases left unmatched: 8. Germline V CDR1 and CDR2: GTSNPN, SVGIG (reference sequence). CDR3 size: 15 residues. The CDR3 nucleotides are TGTGCCTGGATTCCGTCCCTAGCGGGCTCCTACGAGCAGTACTTC. Protein: CAWIPSLAGSYEQYF.